What follows describes a single T cell receptor beta chain. The data are from a study of blood T cell repertoires in COVID-19. Overall study context: Acute-phase and convalescent COVID-19 samples originated in the United States, Italy and Spain. In each case, the material was cDNA or gDNA derived from T cells, B-cell-depleted T cells, or PBMCs.

Original analysis: Using reference gene primer amplification, nucleated cell counts were estimated. Sequenced by immunoSEQ multiplex PCR; TCRdb stores in-frame clones only, minus some. For V, J and clone size, that table is used; D and trimming come from the DNA. Of about 120,000 clones in the sample, just under 80% are singletons; the top ten hold more than 20%. CDR3 length: 15 amino acids. CDR1 and CDR2 (germline): SGHAT, FQNNGV. The V end lost 5 bases, the J end lost 1 base, and 15 bases lay between the germline ends. Sequenced input: peripheral blood. The TCR sequence derives from a human donor in a cohort sampled during active COVID-19. This chain links TRBV11-2 with TRBJ2-7; D gene ambiguous. CDR3 nucleotides: TGTGCCAGCAGCCCTCGTCTGGGCAGATCCTACGAGCAGTACTTC. It is translated as CASSPRLGRSYEQYF.